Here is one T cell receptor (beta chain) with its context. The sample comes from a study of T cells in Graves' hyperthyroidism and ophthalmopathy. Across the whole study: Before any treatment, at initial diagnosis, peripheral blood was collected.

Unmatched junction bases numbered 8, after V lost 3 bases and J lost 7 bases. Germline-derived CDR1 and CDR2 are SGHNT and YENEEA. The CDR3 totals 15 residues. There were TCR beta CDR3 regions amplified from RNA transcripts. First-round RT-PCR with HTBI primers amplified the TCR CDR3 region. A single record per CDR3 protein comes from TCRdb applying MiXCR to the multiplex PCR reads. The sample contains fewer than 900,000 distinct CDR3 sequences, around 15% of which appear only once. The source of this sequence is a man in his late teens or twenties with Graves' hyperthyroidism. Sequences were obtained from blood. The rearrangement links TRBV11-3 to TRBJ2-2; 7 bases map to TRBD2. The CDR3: CASSFTWGGVGELFF. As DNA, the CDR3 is TGTGCCAGCAGCTTCACTTGGGGGGGGGTCGGGGAGCTGTTTTTT.